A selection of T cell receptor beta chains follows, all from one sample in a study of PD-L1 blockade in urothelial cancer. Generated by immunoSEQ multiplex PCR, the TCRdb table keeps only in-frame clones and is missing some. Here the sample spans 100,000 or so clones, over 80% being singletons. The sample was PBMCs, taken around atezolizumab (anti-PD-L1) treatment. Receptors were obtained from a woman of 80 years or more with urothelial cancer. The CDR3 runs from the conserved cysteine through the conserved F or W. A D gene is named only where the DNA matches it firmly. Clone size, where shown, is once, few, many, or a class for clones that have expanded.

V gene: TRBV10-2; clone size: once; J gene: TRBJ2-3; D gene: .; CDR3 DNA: TGCGCCAGCAGTGCCACTGATACGCAGTATTTT; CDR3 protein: CASSATDTQYF
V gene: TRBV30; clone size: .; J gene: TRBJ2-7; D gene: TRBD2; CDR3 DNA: TGTGCCTGGAGTGACCCGGGACTAGCGGGAGGGGGGGCTTACTTC; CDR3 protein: CAWSDPGLAGGGAYF
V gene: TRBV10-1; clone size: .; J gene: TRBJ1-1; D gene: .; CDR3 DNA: TGCGCCAGCAGTGAGGGGAGGGGAGGCACTGAAGCTTTCTTT; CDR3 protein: CASSEGRGGTEAFF
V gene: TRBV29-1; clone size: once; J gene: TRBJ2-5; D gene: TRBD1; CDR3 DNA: TGCAGCGGGGGGCGACAGGGTGAGACCCAGTACTTC; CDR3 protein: CSGGRQGETQYF
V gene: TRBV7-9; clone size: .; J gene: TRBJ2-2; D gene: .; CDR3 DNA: TGTGCCAGCAGCTTAGTATCCGGGATTAACACCGGGGAGCTGTTTTTT; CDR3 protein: CASSLVSGINTGELFF
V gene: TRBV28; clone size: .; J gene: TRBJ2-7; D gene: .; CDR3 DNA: TGTGCCAGCAGTTTAGGTAGCTACGAGCAGTACTTC; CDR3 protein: CASSLGSYEQYF
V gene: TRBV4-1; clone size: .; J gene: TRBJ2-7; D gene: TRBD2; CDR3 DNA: TGCGCCAGCAGCCAGCTAGCGGCATACGAGCAGTACTTC; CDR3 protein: CASSQLAAYEQYF
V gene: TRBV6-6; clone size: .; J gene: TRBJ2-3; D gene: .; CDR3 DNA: TGTGCCAGCAGACAGACAGTATCCACAGATACGCAGTATTTT; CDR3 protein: CASRQTVSTDTQYF
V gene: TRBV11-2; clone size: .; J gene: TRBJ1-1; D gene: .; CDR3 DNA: TGTGCCAGCAGCTTAGTAACGGGGAACACTGAAGCTTTCTTT; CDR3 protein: CASSLVTGNTEAFF
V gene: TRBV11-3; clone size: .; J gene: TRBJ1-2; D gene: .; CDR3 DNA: TGTGCCAGCAGCCCCGGGGTTTCCCCCATCTTC; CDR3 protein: CASSPGVSPIF
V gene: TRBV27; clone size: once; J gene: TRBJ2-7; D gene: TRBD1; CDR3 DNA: TGTGCCAGCAGTCAACGGACAGGGGGCGACGAGCAGTACTTC; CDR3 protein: CASSQRTGGDEQYF
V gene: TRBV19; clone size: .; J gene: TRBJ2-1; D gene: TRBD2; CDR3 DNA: TGTGCCAGTAGTTACGGCGGGAGAACCGAGCAGTTCTTC; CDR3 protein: CASSYGGRTEQFF
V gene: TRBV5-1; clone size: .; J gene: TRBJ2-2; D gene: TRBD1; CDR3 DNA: TGCGCCAGCAGCATTGACAGGGCGAACACCGGGGAGCTGTTTTTT; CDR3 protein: CASSIDRANTGELFF
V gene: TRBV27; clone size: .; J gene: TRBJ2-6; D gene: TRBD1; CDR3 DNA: TGTGCCAGCAGTTCTCCCCGACAGGGACAGGGCTCTGGGGCCAACGTCCTGACTTTC; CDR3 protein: CASSSPRQGQGSGANVLTF
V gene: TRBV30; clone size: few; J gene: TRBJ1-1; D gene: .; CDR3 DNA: TGTGCCTGGAGTCTTGCACAGGGAGAGGTCTTT; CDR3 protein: CAWSLAQGEVF
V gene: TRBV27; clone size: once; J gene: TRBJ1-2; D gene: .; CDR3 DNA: TGTGCCAGCAGTTCCGTGTCCAGAAACTATGGCTACACCTTC; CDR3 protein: CASSSVSRNYGYTF
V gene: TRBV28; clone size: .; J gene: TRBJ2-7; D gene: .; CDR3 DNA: TGTGCCAGCAACTTCGGGGTTACCGAGCAGTACTTC; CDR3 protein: CASNFGVTEQYF
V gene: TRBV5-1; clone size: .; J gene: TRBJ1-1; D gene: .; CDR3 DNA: TGCGCCAGCAGCTTGCAGGGTTTGGTGGGGACTGAAGCTTTCTTT; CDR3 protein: CASSLQGLVGTEAFF
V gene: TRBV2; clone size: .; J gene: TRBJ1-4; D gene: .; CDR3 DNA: TGTGCCAGCAGTCCCGGTCCGCGGGCAACTAATGAAAAACTGTTTTTT; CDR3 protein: CASSPGPRATNEKLFF
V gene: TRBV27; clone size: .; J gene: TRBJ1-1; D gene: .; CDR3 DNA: TGTGCCAGCAGTCCCTATCGGAGCACTGAAGCTTTCTTT; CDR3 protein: CASSPYRSTEAFF
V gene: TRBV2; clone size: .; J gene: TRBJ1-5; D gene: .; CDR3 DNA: TGTGCCAGCAGTGAAGGTGGAGGCCTCAGCAATCAGCCCCAGCATTTT; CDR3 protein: CASSEGGGLSNQPQHF
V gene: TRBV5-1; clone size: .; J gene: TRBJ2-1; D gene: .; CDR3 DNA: TGCGCCAGCAGCTTCGCGCCCACTAGGGATGAGCAGTTCTTC; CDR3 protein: CASSFAPTRDEQFF
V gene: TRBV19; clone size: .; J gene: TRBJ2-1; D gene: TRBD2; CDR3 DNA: TGTGCCAGTAGTACGGGACTAGCATATGAGCAGTTCTTC; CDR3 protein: CASSTGLAYEQFF
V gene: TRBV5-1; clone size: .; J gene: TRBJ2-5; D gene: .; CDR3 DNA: TGCGCCAGCAGTGAAAGACATGAGACCCAGTACTTC; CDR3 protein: CASSERHETQYF
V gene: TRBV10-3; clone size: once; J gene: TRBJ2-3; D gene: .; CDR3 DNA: TGTGCCGCAAGAGGCGGGATCCAAGTGGATACGCAGTATTTT; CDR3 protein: CAARGGIQVDTQYF
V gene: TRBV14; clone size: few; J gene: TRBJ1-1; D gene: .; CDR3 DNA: TGTGCCAGCAGCCAACAGGAGGTCACTGAAGCTTTCTTT; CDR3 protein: CASSQQEVTEAFF
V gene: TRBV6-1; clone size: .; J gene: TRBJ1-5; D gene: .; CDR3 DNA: TGTGCCACCTCGGAGGGGAATCAGCCCCAGCATTTT; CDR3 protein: CATSEGNQPQHF
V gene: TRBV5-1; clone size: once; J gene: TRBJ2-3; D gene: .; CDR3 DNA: TGCGCCAGCAGCTTGGACGGGTCTAGCACAGATACGCAGTATTTT; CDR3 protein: CASSLDGSSTDTQYF
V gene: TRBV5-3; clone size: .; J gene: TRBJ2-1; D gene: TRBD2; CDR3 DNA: TGTGCCAGAAGCTTGATAGCGGGGCCCTACAATGAGCAGTTCTTC; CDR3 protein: CARSLIAGPYNEQFF
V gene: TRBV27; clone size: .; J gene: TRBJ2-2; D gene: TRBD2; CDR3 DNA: TGTGCCAGCAGCCCCGGCGGGGGGCTCGCCACCGGGGAGCTGTTTTTT; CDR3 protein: CASSPGGGLATGELFF
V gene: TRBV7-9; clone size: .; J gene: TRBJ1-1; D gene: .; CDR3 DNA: TGTGCCAGCGGACTCGGACGGGTGGACACTGAAGCTTTCTTT; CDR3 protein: CASGLGRVDTEAFF
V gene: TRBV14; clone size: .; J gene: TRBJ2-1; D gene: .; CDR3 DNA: TGTGCCAGCAGCCAAGCGGGTTTCGGGTCAGCCTCCTACAATGAGCAGTTCTTC; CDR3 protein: CASSQAGFGSASYNEQFF
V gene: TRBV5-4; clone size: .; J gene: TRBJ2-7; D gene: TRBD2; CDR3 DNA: TGTGCCAGCAGCTTGGAACTAGCGGCCTACGAGCAGTACTTC; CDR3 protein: CASSLELAAYEQYF
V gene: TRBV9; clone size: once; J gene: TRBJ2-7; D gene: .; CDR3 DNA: TGTGCCAGCAGCGTAGGGTCCGCGAGCTCCTACGAGCAGTACTTC; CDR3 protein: CASSVGSASSYEQYF
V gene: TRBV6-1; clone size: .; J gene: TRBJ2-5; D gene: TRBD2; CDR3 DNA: TGTGCCAGCAGTGAAATTCGGGAGGGGACCCAGTACTTC; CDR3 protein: CASSEIREGTQYF
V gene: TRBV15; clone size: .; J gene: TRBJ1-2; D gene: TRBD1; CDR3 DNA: TGTGCCACCAGCAGAGGTCCGGGACAGACTAACTATGGCTACACCTTC; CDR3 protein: CATSRGPGQTNYGYTF
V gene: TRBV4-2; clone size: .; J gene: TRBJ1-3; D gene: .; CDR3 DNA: TGTGCCAGCAGCCAAGAGACAGGCGCCTCTGGAAACACCATATATTTT; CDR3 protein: CASSQETGASGNTIYF
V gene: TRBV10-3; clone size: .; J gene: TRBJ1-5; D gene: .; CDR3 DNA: TGTGCCATCAGCGACTCCAAGGGGGTTAGTCAGCCCCAGCATTTT; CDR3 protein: CAISDSKGVSQPQHF
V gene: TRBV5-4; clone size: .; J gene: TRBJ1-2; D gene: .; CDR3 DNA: TGTGCCAGCAGCCCATCTAACTATGGCTACACCTTC; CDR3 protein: CASSPSNYGYTF
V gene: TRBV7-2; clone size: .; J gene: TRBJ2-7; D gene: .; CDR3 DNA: TGTGCCAGCAGCGAGGCTGAGCGAAACGAGCAGTACTTC; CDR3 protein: CASSEAERNEQYF
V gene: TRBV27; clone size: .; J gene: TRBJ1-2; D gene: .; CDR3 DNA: TGTGCCAGCAGGATCAGGCCCCAGGGCTACACCTTC; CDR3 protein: CASRIRPQGYTF